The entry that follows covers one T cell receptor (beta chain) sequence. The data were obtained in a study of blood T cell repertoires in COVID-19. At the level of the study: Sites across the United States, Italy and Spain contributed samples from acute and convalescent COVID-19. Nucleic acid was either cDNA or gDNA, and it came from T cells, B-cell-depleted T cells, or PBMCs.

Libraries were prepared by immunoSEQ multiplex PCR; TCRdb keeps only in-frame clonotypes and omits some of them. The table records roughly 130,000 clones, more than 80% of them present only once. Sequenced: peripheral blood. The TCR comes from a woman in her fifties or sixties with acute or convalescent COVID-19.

CDR3 protein: CASSLAGTGSGNTIYF. The CDR3 nucleotides read TGTGCCAGCAGCTTAGCTGGGACAGGCTCTGGAAACACCATATATTTT. The V and J genes are TRBV7-2 and TRBJ1-3, with 8 bases matching TRBD1. Per germline, CDR1 SGHTA and CDR2 FQGNSA. The CDR3 spans 16 residues. V dropped 0 bases and J dropped 0; count of bases not matched to a gene: 1.